The entry that follows covers one T cell receptor (beta chain) sequence. In its sample, this clone was seen a few times. Its antigen is currently not known. Base qualities were left out, and no much larger clone turns up one base away. Trimming costs V 1 base and J 0 bases, and their ends lie 7 bases apart. CDR1 and CDR2, looked up from the germline V gene, are SGHVS and FQNEAQ. The CDR3 goes from the cysteine to the phenylalanine over 15 residues. Only the CDR3 DNA stays, 45 bases, in frame from base 1. The source of the sample is a study of blood T cell repertoires in COVID-19 (dated by TCRdb to about 2020). Turning to the overall study: The collaborator samples originated in the United States, Italy and Spain and spanned the acute and convalescent phases of COVID-19. Sample metadata almost always included a de-identified subject ID, COVID-19 status, age in years and sex. Samples came from the ongoing ImmuneRACE study (first 160 participants) plus 1,254 subjects from 6 global collaborators. The prospective study material was composed of cDNA or gDNA derived from T cells, B-cell-depleted T cells, or PBMCs. Where available, HLA class I and class II types were obtained from metadata supplied by the sample provider rather than from assay-based typing. The repertoires were made available in a free public database intended to serve as a resource for research on the immune response to SARS-CoV-2. Subjects who had been exposed to COVID-19, were actively infected with it, or had recovered from it provided the deeply sampled blood TCRbeta repertoires that made up the dataset.

Overall study results and their limits: Clinical and demographic metadata were provided uncurated, with the amount varying by source and participant.

TCRbeta CDR3 regions were amplified from genomic DNA by means of the immunoSEQ Assay, a bias-controlled multiplex PCR. In the source study's methods: Nucleated cell counts per sample were estimated from amplification of reference gene primers within the assay. Sequence reads were collapsed and filtered to measure the absolute abundance of every unique TCRbeta CDR3 rearrangement. For each sample, productive Simpson clonality was calculated as the square root of Simpson's diversity index over productive rearrangements. As stored in TCRdb, this immuneACCESS dataset retains in-frame rearrangements with V and J assigned. A fraction of the clones does not appear; measured against another copy, unresolved V genes explain less than half of the discrepancy, and the remainder lacks a known reason. The V and J calls and the clone size are those of that table, but D and trimming were determined from the DNA. Recorded for this sample are around 37,000 clones; over 80% of them occurred a single time. The top ten constitute 4.8% of the sample.

Each collaborating institution followed its own protocols to collect whole blood in K2EDTA tubes. For TCRbeta analysis, collaborator samples were shipped as frozen whole blood, as isolated PBMCs, or as DNA extracted from either sample type. The specimen was peripheral blood. The sequence links TRBV7-8 to TRBJ2-1, and perhaps TRBD1 as D gene, on 5 matching bases. This TCR was sampled from a man aged 45-60 years with active COVID-19. The CDR3 protein: CASSLGGGSYNEQFF. The nucleotides are TGTGCCAGCAGCTTAGGGGGCGGCTCCTACAATGAGCAGTTCTTC.